This TCR beta chain originates from a study of vaccination effects on CD4 cells after COVID-19. Study in general: Researchers obtained post-vaccine samples at a median of 72 days past the second dose.

Comments on this clone: What it recognizes is unknown.

Antigen-specific CD4+ T cells were first expanded with viral peptide pools by the ViraFEST assay and only then sequenced. Following a roughly 10-day culture, CD4+ T cells were purified. All study participants received two doses of BNT162b2 or mRNA-1273 vaccine. Sequencing was performed with immunoSEQ multiplex PCR; in TCRdb, only in-frame clones are kept and a portion is missing. The data hold about 16,000 clones, with approximately 70% observed a single time. CDR1 is SGHDT, CDR2 YYEEEE, per germline. V was shortened by 6 bases and J by 2 bases, with 12 bases between the two germline ends. This CDR3 has 14 residues.

V usage is TRBV5-6 and J usage is TRBJ1-5; D is unclear. The origin of this receptor is a human donor who received a COVID-19 vaccine. The material was CD4+ T cells from PBMCs cultured with SARS-CoV-2 spike peptides, obtained after COVID-19 vaccination. As DNA, the CDR3 is TGTGCCAGCAAGGTCGTTCGCGGCAATCAGCCCCAGCATTTT. As protein: CASKVVRGNQPQHF.